The 11 T cell receptor beta chains in this list originate from one sample, sequenced in a study of T cells expressing NK-cell markers (dated by TCRdb to the early 2020s). Library construction relied on 5' RACE. The data were produced on an Illumina HiSeq 2000. Reads reprocessed by TCRdb are summarized as one entry per CDR3 protein sequence, and DNA is absent. This specimen's table enumerates some 440,000 distinct CDR3 sequences. 1.4% of the sample is held by the ten biggest clonotypes. The sequencing sample was made of blood T cells: a sorted CD56 or NKG2C T cell subset, CD4+ or CD8+ T cells, or bulk PBMC T cells (not recorded which). These receptor sequences come from a woman aged 50 to 60 in good health. Donor details come from another sample of the same person, matched by shared clones.

The chain has TRBV20-1 and TRBJ2-7; TCRdb's assignment of TRBD2 cannot be checked, as there is no DNA. This CDR3 has 12 amino acids. From germline, CDR1 is DFQATT and CDR2 SNEGSKA (reference sequence). CDR3 amino acids: CSAHHAGFEQYF.

The chain has TRBV11-3 and TRBJ2-6; there is no DNA to check the TCRdb D call of TRBD1. There are 19 residues in the CDR3. Germline assignment: CDR1 SGHNT and CDR2 YENEEA. CDR3 in amino acids: CASSSDRGRKTPGANVLTF. Drawing the rest from reference TRBV11-3 and TRBJ2-6, the complete variable domain is EAGVVQSPRYKIIEKKQPVAFWCNPISGHNTLYWYLQNLGQGPELLIRYENEEAVDDSQLPKDRFSAERLKGVDSTLKIQPAELGDSAVYLCASSSDRGRKTPGANVLTFGAGSRLTVL.

The chain employs TRBV12-3 or TRBV12-4 and TRBJ1-1. The length of the CDR3 is 13 residues. CDR3: CASSGGMNTEAFF.

The chain has TRBV3-1 and TRBJ2-1. Germline V gives CDR1 LGHDT, CDR2 YNNKEL (reference sequence). There are 11 residues in the CDR3. CDR3 loop: CATRIAKEQFF.

The V gene is TRBV9, the J gene TRBJ2-1. Germline CDR1 is SGDLS and CDR2 is YYNGEE. CDR3 length: 13 amino acids. This CDR3 reads CASSVREANEQFF.

The chain has TRBV5-5 and TRBJ2-7; as DNA is missing, the TRBD2 call by TCRdb cannot be tested. The CDR3 is 18 amino acids. Per germline, CDR1 SGHKS and CDR2 YYEKEE (reference sequence). The CDR3 loop reads CASSLPGLAGLSSYEQYF.

The chain recombines TRBV6-5 with TRBJ2-1; the D call from TCRdb, TRBD1, cannot be confirmed without DNA. CDR3 length equals 16 residues. The V gene's germline CDR1 is MNHEY and CDR2 SVGAGI. The CDR3 sequence is CASSYADRGSFNEQFF.

This chain uses TRBV19 with TRBJ2-3; TCRdb designates TRBD1, a call that cannot be tested without DNA. Per the germline V gene, CDR1 is LNHDA and CDR2 is SQIVND (reference sequence). CDR3 length equals 17 residues. Here the CDR3 reads CASSILPGRVITDTQYF.

V gene TRBV30 combines with J gene TRBJ2-3; TCRdb names TRBD1, which stays unverified in the absence of DNA. Germline V CDR1 and CDR2: GTSNPN, SVGIG (reference sequence). This CDR3 is 18 amino acids long. CDR3 residues: CAWSVRRDRKGSTDTQYF.

The rearrangement links TRBV11-1 to TRBJ2-6; the D call from TCRdb, TRBD1, cannot be confirmed without DNA. The V gene's germline CDR1 is SGHAT and CDR2 FQDESV (reference sequence). This CDR3 is built from 16 residues. This CDR3 is CASSPRGGSGANVLTF.

This CDR3 reads CASSQVGTSPNSYEQYF. The rearrangement joins TRBV4-1 to TRBJ2-7; TCRdb reports TRBD2, a call that lacks DNA to check it against. The germline gives CDR1 MGHRA, CDR2 YSYEKL. The CDR3 extends over 17 amino acids.